These T cell receptor beta chains were read from a single sample in a study of blood T cell repertoires in COVID-19. TCRdb's copy holds only in-frame clones and misses some; the assay was immunoSEQ multiplex PCR. This table holds about 140,000 clones, under 90% found once. Input material: peripheral blood. The source is a human donor in a cohort sampled during active COVID-19. CDR3s include the opening cysteine and the closing phenylalanine or tryptophan. D genes are given only for firm matches. A clone size is listed for some rows: how often the clone was seen (once, few, many), or a class if it is expanded.

v_gene,abundance,j_gene,d_gene,CDR3aa,CDR3nt
TRBV7-2,few,TRBJ2-5,.,CASSIGTLQETQYF,TGTGCCAGCAGTATAGGGACACTACAAGAGACCCAGTACTTC
TRBV6-5,.,TRBJ1-2,.,CASSLERGGGYGYTF,TGTGCCAGCAGCCTCGAGAGAGGCGGCGGCTATGGCTACACCTTC
TRBV18,.,TRBJ2-2,TRBD1,CASSAGTGDTGELFF,TGTGCCAGCTCAGCCGGGACAGGGGACACCGGGGAGCTGTTTTTT
TRBV6-5,.,TRBJ1-2,.,CASRPRGSYGYTF,TGTGCCAGCAGGCCCAGGGGCAGCTATGGCTACACCTTC
TRBV2,few,TRBJ2-2,TRBD1,CASNPGQGAGELFF,TGTGCCAGCAATCCGGGACAGGGCGCCGGGGAGCTGTTTTTT
TRBV10-3,once,TRBJ2-1,TRBD2,CAITTGTRGNNEQFF,TGTGCCATCACCACCGGGACTAGAGGAAACAATGAGCAGTTCTTC
TRBV4-3,.,TRBJ1-6,.,CASSQESSGNSPLHF,TGCGCCAGCAGCCAAGAATCTTCGGGTAATTCACCCCTCCACTTT
TRBV14,.,TRBJ2-2,.,CASSQDEVRSTGELFF,TGTGCCAGCAGCCAAGATGAAGTGAGAAGTACCGGGGAGCTGTTTTTT
TRBV29-1,once,TRBJ2-7,TRBD1,CSASGQASSYEQYF,TGCAGCGCATCGGGACAGGCGAGCTCCTACGAGCAGTACTTC
TRBV19,.,TRBJ2-1,TRBD2,CASSAYGSGVGNEQFF,TGTGCCAGTAGTGCCTATGGGAGCGGGGTGGGGAATGAGCAGTTCTTC
TRBV3-1/TRBV3-2,.,TRBJ1-2,.,CASSQEGAPNYGYTF,TGTGCCAGCAGCCAAGAGGGGGCCCCTAACTATGGCTACACCTTC
TRBV2,.,TRBJ2-2,.,CASRGGRAGNTGELFF,TGTGCCAGCAGGGGGGGGCGAGCGGGGAACACCGGGGAGCTGTTTTTT
TRBV7-8,.,TRBJ1-5,.,CASSSVGGALGQPQHF,TGTGCCAGCAGCTCCGTGGGGGGGGCGCTCGGTCAGCCCCAGCATTTT
TRBV5-6,once,TRBJ1-1,.,CASSLAGLPEAFF,TGTGCCAGCAGCTTGGCGGGACTTCCTGAAGCTTTCTTT
TRBV12-3/TRBV12-4,few,TRBJ2-2,TRBD1,CASRTGITGELFF,TGTGCCAGCAGGACAGGGATCACCGGGGAGCTGTTTTTT
TRBV2,once,TRBJ1-2,.,CASTLNWGGTF,TGTGCCAGCACCCTTAATTGGGGTGGGACATTC
TRBV7-3,.,TRBJ2-1,TRBD2,CASSLAGDRNEQFF,TGTGCCAGCAGCTTAGCGGGGGATAGGAATGAGCAGTTCTTC
TRBV27,.,TRBJ2-1,TRBD2,CASRVAGHGGGEQFF,TGTGCCAGCAGGGTAGCGGGACACGGGGGAGGGGAGCAGTTCTTC
TRBV30,.,TRBJ1-3,.,CAWMNRVSGNTIYF,TGTGCCTGGATGAACAGGGTATCCGGAAACACCATATATTTT
TRBV19,.,TRBJ2-1,TRBD1,CATGTGYNEQFF,TGTGCCACCGGGACAGGTTACAATGAGCAGTTCTTC
TRBV20-1,once,TRBJ2-7,TRBD2,CSALAGVEQYF,TGCAGTGCTCTAGCGGGGGTGGAGCAGTACTTC
TRBV5-4,once,TRBJ2-3,TRBD2,CASSLVRGGASDSQYF,TGTGCCAGCAGCTTGGTTCGCGGGGGGGCCAGTGATTCGCAGTATTTT
TRBV2,.,TRBJ1-4,.,CASGGVSANEKLFF,TGTGCCAGCGGCGGGGTGTCAGCTAATGAAAAACTGTTTTTT
TRBV5-6,.,TRBJ1-6,TRBD1,CASSFGTGEIRPLHF,TGTGCCAGCAGCTTTGGGACAGGGGAAATCCGACCCCTCCACTTT
TRBV11-2,.,TRBJ2-7,.,CASSLRGLIYEQYF,TGTGCCAGCAGCTTAAGGGGTCTAATCTACGAGCAGTACTTC